In this sample, the clone carrying this TCR beta chain turned up many times. Its specificity is unknown. The diagnoses drew upon clinical symptoms, serum thyroxine and TRAb, thyroid ultrasound and orbital computed tomography. This record comes from a study of T cells in Graves' hyperthyroidism and ophthalmopathy. For the study at large: Peripheral blood collection took place at initial diagnosis, before any treatment. Notes on the study in general: Ophthalmopathy, as predicted by the model, came a median about seven months after the prediction. Within blood appeared most thyroid clonotypes that had expanded above 0.001.

The CDR3 is 15 amino acids. Germline CDR1 LNHNV, CDR2 YYDKDF (reference sequence). Trimming removed 7 bases at V and 6 bases at J, with 22 bases between. Amplification of TCR beta CDR3 regions used RNA as the template. During a first-round RT-PCR of the TCR CDR3, the HTBI primer set was used. TCRdb called the multiplex PCR reads again in MiXCR, with one record for every CDR3 protein. The table records 400,000 to 550,000 distinct CDR3 sequences, approximately 25% of them present only once. Sequencing used blood. This receptor was identified in a woman aged 30 to 39 with Graves' ophthalmopathy. The chain is built from TRBV15 and TRBJ2-7, with D perhaps TRBD1 (5 bases). The CDR3 spells CATTASVGPLSEQYF. DNA of the CDR3: TGTGCCACCACAGCAAGTGTGGGGCCTCTCTCCGAGCAGTACTTC.